This T cell receptor beta chain comes out of a study of blood T cells in healthy people across ages. Study-wide results and caveats: Relative to aged donors, long-lived donors carried more naive CD4+ cells and displayed higher diversity.

Germline V gene data show CDR1 as SGHRS and CDR2 as YFSETQ. The CDR3 is made up of 16 amino acids. V lost 5 bases, J lost 3 bases, and 20 bases lay in between. PCR was performed a second time for roughly 6 to 12 cycles using a sample-barcoded 5' primer and a J-beta primer mix. From the 5' RACE reads, TCRdb called clonotypes with MiXCR, one entry per CDR3 protein. In the table there are 550,000 to 650,000 distinct CDR3 sequences, about 26% of which are singletons. Total RNA, at least 6 micrograms per sample, was extracted from PBMCs. With regard to this clonotype: Its matching antigen is unknown.

The same data also went into a second study, on T cells of mothers and their children. That source adds: Three healthy Caucasian mothers gave samples, and so did their six children. Each child contributed 3.1 million or so TCR beta CDR3 reads, while each mother contributed over 10 million.

The sequence came from a boy aged 2-15 years in good health. Material for sequencing was blood. The gene calls are TRBV5-1 and TRBJ1-1; possibly TRBD1 for D (5 bases). The CDR3 here is CASRSGPPKGDTEAFF. The DNA for the CDR3 is TGCGCCAGCAGATCCGGGCCCCCTAAAGGGGACACTGAAGCTTTCTTT.